This TCR beta chain was documented in a study of OX40 agonist ivuxolimab in advanced cancers. The repertoire was sequenced with immunoSEQ multiplex PCR; TCRdb's copy has only in-frame clones and lacks some. The sample consists of approximately 83,000 clones, 81% of them appearing once. With 1 base clipped from V and 7 bases from J, the junction kept 3 bases outside the gene matches. The CDR3 is 14 amino acids. Germline V gene sequence: CDR1 SGHVS, CDR2 FNYEAQ. Patients were ruled out by autoimmune disease history or systemic immunosuppression. V is TRBV7-6 and J is TRBJ2-1, with TRBD2 identical over 8 bases. The input for sequencing was CD4+ or CD8+ T cells sorted from blood, taken in a trial of the OX40 agonist ivuxolimab. The receptor was isolated from an adult with an advanced solid tumor such as melanoma, head and neck, liver or kidney cancer. The CDR3 DNA reads as TGTGCCAGCAGCTTAGAAGCGGGGGTGAATGAGCAGTTCTTC. The encoded protein is CASSLEAGVNEQFF.